A selection of T cell receptor beta chains follows, all from one sample in a study of blood T cell repertoires in COVID-19. Assay: immunoSEQ multiplex PCR; the TCRdb copy retains only in-frame clones and omits some. Counted here are roughly 250,000 clones, 88% occurring once; the ten biggest clones make up approximately 3.8%. What was sequenced was peripheral blood. The receptors originated from a man in his 60s who had recovered from COVID-19. Both conserved end residues are part of each CDR3. The order of the fields is J gene, V gene, clone size, D gene, CDR3 DNA, CDR3 protein. D genes are given only for firm matches. Clone size is shown for a subset of rows, as once, few, many or a class of expanded clone.

J: TRBJ2-3
V: TRBV15
size: .
D: TRBD2
DNA: TGTGCCACCAGCAGAGATCCGGCTAGCGGGGGGTACACAGATACGCAGTATTTT
CDR3: CATSRDPASGGYTDTQYF

J: TRBJ2-7
V: TRBV27
size: .
D: TRBD2
DNA: TGTGCCAGCAGTTTATTCCGGGGGGGCTACGAGCAGTACTTC
CDR3: CASSLFRGGYEQYF

J: TRBJ1-2
V: TRBV5-5
size: .
D: TRBD1
DNA: TGTGCCAGCTCCCGGACAGGGAACTATGGCTACACCTTC
CDR3: CASSRTGNYGYTF

J: TRBJ1-4
V: TRBV5-6
size: once
D: .
DNA: TGTGCCAGCACCGTGGACACCAGGTCGAGTGAAAAACTGTTTTTT
CDR3: CASTVDTRSSEKLFF

J: TRBJ2-1
V: TRBV7-8
size: .
D: .
DNA: TGTGCCAGCACCTTACGGGACTCCGGGAGCTACAATGAGCAGTTCTTC
CDR3: CASTLRDSGSYNEQFF

J: TRBJ1-5
V: TRBV7-2
size: .
D: TRBD1
DNA: TGTGCCAGCAGCTTGTGGGGGGACAGTGGCAATCAGCCCCAGCATTTT
CDR3: CASSLWGDSGNQPQHF

J: TRBJ2-5
V: TRBV5-1
size: .
D: .
DNA: TGCGCCAGCAGCTTACGACCAGGGGACCAAGAGACCCAGTACTTC
CDR3: CASSLRPGDQETQYF

J: TRBJ2-2
V: TRBV7-3
size: .
D: .
DNA: TGTGCCAGCAGCTCTCCCCACACCGGGGAGCTGTTTTTT
CDR3: CASSSPHTGELFF

J: TRBJ1-1
V: TRBV6-4
size: .
D: TRBD1
DNA: TGTGCCAGCAGCGAAGGACAGGGGATCAACACTGAAGCTTTCTTT
CDR3: CASSEGQGINTEAFF

J: TRBJ2-3
V: TRBV24-1
size: large
D: .
DNA: TGTGCCACCAGTGACCTCGTGGGCCCAGGGGTTGTAGATACGCAGTATTTT
CDR3: CATSDLVGPGVVDTQYF

J: TRBJ2-2
V: TRBV10-2
size: .
D: TRBD1
DNA: TGCGCCAGCAACGGGCCCGGACAGGAGCACACCGGGGAGCTGTTTTTT
CDR3: CASNGPGQEHTGELFF

J: TRBJ1-4
V: TRBV5-6
size: .
D: TRBD1
DNA: TGTGCCAGCAGCGTCAGGGGGACACCGCCTTTGGGACTGTTTTTT
CDR3: CASSVRGTPPLGLFF

J: TRBJ1-1
V: TRBV9
size: once
D: .
DNA: TGTGCCAGCAGCGTAGGGAAGGGGAAGGTTGAAGCTTTCTTT
CDR3: CASSVGKGKVEAFF

J: TRBJ1-5
V: TRBV5-5
size: .
D: .
DNA: TGTGCCAGCAGCGGGGGGGCAGGGGCCAATCAGCCCCAGCATTTT
CDR3: CASSGGAGANQPQHF

J: TRBJ2-5
V: TRBV2
size: .
D: TRBD2
DNA: TGTGCCAGCAGCCGGGGGGGGACTAGCGGGGCCCAAGAGACCCAGTACTTC
CDR3: CASSRGGTSGAQETQYF

J: TRBJ2-7
V: TRBV11-2
size: .
D: .
DNA: TGTGCCAGCAGCGGTATAGCACTAGACTTC
CDR3: CASSGIALDF

J: TRBJ2-1
V: TRBV11-2
size: .
D: .
DNA: TGTGCCAGCAGCCGCCCTCGGGGCGGGGCACGTGACAATGAGCAGTTCTTC
CDR3: CASSRPRGGARDNEQFF

J: TRBJ2-3
V: TRBV11-2
size: .
D: TRBD1
DNA: TGTGCCAGCAGCCTGGGACAGGGCAGCACAGATACGCAGTATTTT
CDR3: CASSLGQGSTDTQYF

J: TRBJ2-3
V: TRBV5-6
size: once
D: .
DNA: TGTGCCAGCAGCTTACTCTCTCCGGGGTACACAGATACGCAGTATTTT
CDR3: CASSLLSPGYTDTQYF

J: TRBJ1-1
V: TRBV10-1
size: few
D: .
DNA: TGCGCCAGCAGTGATGCGGCTAGGGGCACTGAAGCTTTCTTT
CDR3: CASSDAARGTEAFF

J: TRBJ1-6
V: TRBV6-1
size: .
D: .
DNA: TGTGCCAGCAGTGACGGCAGGGGTTCCTATAATTCACCCCTCCACTTT
CDR3: CASSDGRGSYNSPLHF

J: TRBJ1-5
V: TRBV14
size: .
D: TRBD1
DNA: TGTGCCAGCAGCCACGGGGGGACAGGGAATCAGCCCCAGCATTTT
CDR3: CASSHGGTGNQPQHF

J: TRBJ1-1
V: TRBV19
size: .
D: .
DNA: TGTGCCAGTAGGTCCATATCTCCAGGGATGAACACTGAAGCTTTCTTT
CDR3: CASRSISPGMNTEAFF

J: TRBJ1-1
V: TRBV6-2/TRBV6-3
size: .
D: .
DNA: TGTGCCAGCAGCTTGAGGTGGAACACTGAAGCTTTCTTT
CDR3: CASSLRWNTEAFF

J: TRBJ2-2
V: TRBV14
size: once
D: .
DNA: TGTGCCAGCAGCCAAGCGGGGACCGGGGAGCTGTTTTTT
CDR3: CASSQAGTGELFF

J: TRBJ2-7
V: TRBV5-1
size: .
D: TRBD2
DNA: TGCGCCAGCAGTCGCCCCGACGGGGGGATCTCCTACGAGCAGTACTTC
CDR3: CASSRPDGGISYEQYF

J: TRBJ1-6
V: TRBV19
size: .
D: TRBD1
DNA: TGTGCCAGTCGACGGTTGGGACAGGAGAATTCACCCCTCCACTTT
CDR3: CASRRLGQENSPLHF

J: TRBJ1-4
V: TRBV19
size: .
D: .
DNA: TGTGCCAGTAGTACCCGGAGTGGAAATGAAAAACTGTTTTTT
CDR3: CASSTRSGNEKLFF

J: TRBJ2-3
V: TRBV3-1/TRBV3-2
size: .
D: .
DNA: TGTGCCAGCAGCCAAGACGCAACTGGGGGGGATACGCAGTATTTT
CDR3: CASSQDATGGDTQYF

J: TRBJ2-1
V: TRBV11-3
size: .
D: TRBD2
DNA: TGTGCCAGCTCGAGCGGGGGAAGGGGTGACAAAGATGAGCAGTTCTTC
CDR3: CASSSGGRGDKDEQFF

J: TRBJ1-2
V: TRBV7-2
size: .
D: TRBD1
DNA: TGTGCCAGCAGCTTAGCGGGGACAGGGATAAACTATGGCTACACCTTC
CDR3: CASSLAGTGINYGYTF

J: TRBJ2-3
V: TRBV6-2/TRBV6-3
size: .
D: TRBD1
DNA: TGTGCCAGCAGTAAGAGGACAGGAGATTTTACGCAGTATTTT
CDR3: CASSKRTGDFTQYF

J: TRBJ1-6
V: TRBV5-4
size: .
D: .
DNA: TGTGCCAGCAGCTCTCGTCAGGGTTCCTATAATTCACCCCTCCACTTT
CDR3: CASSSRQGSYNSPLHF

J: TRBJ2-7
V: TRBV6-6
size: .
D: .
DNA: TGTGCCAGCACCGGACTGAACTACTACGAGCAGTACTTC
CDR3: CASTGLNYYEQYF

J: TRBJ1-5
V: TRBV6-5
size: once
D: TRBD1
DNA: TGTGCCAGTTCTTACGGGACAGCATACAATCAGCCCCAGCATTTT
CDR3: CASSYGTAYNQPQHF

J: TRBJ2-3
V: TRBV3-1/TRBV3-2
size: .
D: .
DNA: TGTGCCAGCAGCCAAGAGGGGCTCGGCACAGATACGCAGTATTTT
CDR3: CASSQEGLGTDTQYF

J: TRBJ2-1
V: TRBV5-1
size: .
D: .
DNA: TGCGCCAGCAGCGGGGGGAGGAATGAGCAGTTCTTC
CDR3: CASSGGRNEQFF

J: TRBJ2-1
V: TRBV6-5
size: .
D: TRBD2
DNA: TGTGCCAGCAGCGTAACTAGCGGGGGATTTGATGAGCAGTTCTTC
CDR3: CASSVTSGGFDEQFF

J: TRBJ2-2
V: TRBV4-1
size: .
D: TRBD2
DNA: TGCGCCAGCAGCCAAGCTCCCGGACTAGCGGGGGGGGCCACCGGGGAGCTGTTTTTT
CDR3: CASSQAPGLAGGATGELFF